The rows below give T cell receptor beta chains drawn from one sample of a study of early stage breast cancer tumors. Only in-frame clones appear in the TCRdb table, and some are missing; sequencing was by immunoSEQ multiplex PCR. The table records around 71,000 clones, around four fifths of them present only once. Material for sequencing was blood. These receptors originate from a person between 55 and 69 years old with breast cancer. The CDR3 runs from the conserved cysteine through the conserved F or W. D genes are given only for firm matches. The size entry is marked missing in some rows and otherwise reads once, few, many or a size class.

>TRBJ2-1|.|TRBV7-2|.
TGTGCCAGCAGCTTGCGCGCGTTCGGAGAGCAGTTCTTC
CASSLRAFGEQFF
>TRBJ1-5|TRBD1|TRBV10-3|few
TGTGCCATCAGCACGACAGGGGAGGGGAATCAGCCCCAGCATTTT
CAISTTGEGNQPQHF
>TRBJ2-1|.|TRBV11-3|.
TGTGCCAGCAGCTGGGACGGCAACAATGAGCAGTTCTTC
CASSWDGNNEQFF
>TRBJ1-4|.|TRBV30|.
TGTGCCTGGAGCCAGAAAGGTGAAAAACTGTTTTTT
CAWSQKGEKLFF
>TRBJ2-7|.|TRBV4-1|.
TGCGCCAGCAGCCAAGCTCGCGCGGGACTCCCTCTTTACGAGCAGTACTTC
CASSQARAGLPLYEQYF
>TRBJ2-5|.|TRBV6-5|.
TGTGCCAGCAGACATTTTGGCAGACTGGGCGAGACCCAGTACTTC
CASRHFGRLGETQYF
>TRBJ2-3|TRBD2|TRBV6-1|.
TGTGCCAGCCGGACTAGCGGGCGACTCACAGATACGCAGTATTTT
CASRTSGRLTDTQYF
>TRBJ2-3|.|TRBV30|.
TGTGCCTGGAAAAGGGACAATTTTGCAGATACGCAGTATTTT
CAWKRDNFADTQYF
>TRBJ2-7|.|TRBV10-3|.
TGTGCCATCAGTGTTCGTGGTCTCGACAGAGCCTACGAGCAGTACTTC
CAISVRGLDRAYEQYF
>TRBJ1-4|.|TRBV5-1|few
TGCGCCAGCAGCCTTACAACGACAACTAATGAAAAACTGTTTTTT
CASSLTTTTNEKLFF
>TRBJ2-3|.|TRBV19|.
TGTGCCAGTAGTCCAGCTAGCACAGATACGCAGTATTTT
CASSPASTDTQYF
>TRBJ1-1|.|TRBV18|.
TGTGCCAGCTCGGGTCCTATGAACACTGAAGCTTTCTTT
CASSGPMNTEAFF
>TRBJ2-6|.|TRBV5-6|.
TGTGCCAGCAGTTGGGACTCGAGGGGGGCCAACGTCCTGACTTTC
CASSWDSRGANVLTF
>TRBJ2-3|.|TRBV7-2|.
TGTGCCAGCAGCCAGGGGCGGGTGGGTGGAGAGTATTTT
CASSQGRVGGEYF
>TRBJ1-1|TRBD1|TRBV29-1|.
TGCAGCGCCAGAGGAGAAGGGACAGCTGAAGCTTTCTTT
CSARGEGTAEAFF
>TRBJ2-3|TRBD2|TRBV10-3|.
TGTGCCACCGGATCCCCGGGGGGTACTAGCACAGATACGCAGTATTTT
CATGSPGGTSTDTQYF